The present TCR beta chain was sequenced within a study of glioma-infiltrating T cells. Overall study findings and caveats: Gliomas, especially low-grade, showed above-expected tissue-blood divergence; non-neoplastic patients showed below.

The CDR3 has 15 residues. J lost 1 base, V lost 5 bases, and 10 bases had no gene match. Germline V lookup: CDR1 DFQATT, CDR2 SNEGSKA (reference sequence). Using RNA template, CDR3s of TCR alpha and beta were amplified with iRepertoire arm-PCR. TCRdb called the multiplex PCR reads again in MiXCR, with one record for every CDR3 protein. This table has about 130,000 distinct CDR3 sequences, around 25% appearing once. At least ten counts were recorded for this clonotype. The antigen is unknown. This receptor was taken from a human donor with low-grade glioma or glioblastoma, undergoing nonglioma brain surgery, or in good health (not recorded which). The gene calls are TRBV20-1 and TRBJ1-1; TRBD1 matches at 7 bases. The specimen was glioma tissue, nonneoplastic brain tissue, or PBMCs (not recorded which). This CDR3 is CSASRDRQWNTEAFF. CDR3 DNA: TGCAGTGCTTCTCGGGACAGACAGTGGAACACTGAAGCTTTCTTT.